This TCR beta chain originates from a study of cytomegalovirus exposure and HLA in healthy donors. A multiplex PCR was run with 60 Vbeta primers and 13 Jbeta primers. This table comes from immunoSEQ multiplex PCR, and its TCRdb copy is limited to in-frame clones, with some not included. This table has about 190,000 clones, about four fifths appearing once. The CDR3 covers 14 residues. From germline, CDR1 is MNHEY and CDR2 SMNVEV (reference sequence). Trimming at V came to 8 bases and at J to 2 bases, leaving 6 bases not matched to a gene. The TCR originated in a woman under 40 in good health and CMV-seropositive. Sequencing used PBMCs. The chain is built from TRBV27 and TRBJ2-5; 9 bases agree with TRBD2. CDR3 in DNA: TGTGCCAGCCAACTAGCGGGTTTACAAGAGACCCAGTACTTC. Translated, it gives CASQLAGLQETQYF.